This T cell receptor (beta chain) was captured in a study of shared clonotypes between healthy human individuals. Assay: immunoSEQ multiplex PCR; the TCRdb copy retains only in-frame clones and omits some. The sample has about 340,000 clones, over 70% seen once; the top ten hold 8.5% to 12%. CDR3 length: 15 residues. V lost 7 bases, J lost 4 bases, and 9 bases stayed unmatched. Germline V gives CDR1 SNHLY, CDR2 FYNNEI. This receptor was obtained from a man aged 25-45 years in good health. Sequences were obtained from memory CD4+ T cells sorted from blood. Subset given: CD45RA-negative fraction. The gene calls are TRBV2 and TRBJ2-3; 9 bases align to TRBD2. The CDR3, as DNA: TGTGCCAGCAAAAGGCTAGCGGGACGGGCAGATACGCAGTATTTT. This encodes CASKRLAGRADTQYF.